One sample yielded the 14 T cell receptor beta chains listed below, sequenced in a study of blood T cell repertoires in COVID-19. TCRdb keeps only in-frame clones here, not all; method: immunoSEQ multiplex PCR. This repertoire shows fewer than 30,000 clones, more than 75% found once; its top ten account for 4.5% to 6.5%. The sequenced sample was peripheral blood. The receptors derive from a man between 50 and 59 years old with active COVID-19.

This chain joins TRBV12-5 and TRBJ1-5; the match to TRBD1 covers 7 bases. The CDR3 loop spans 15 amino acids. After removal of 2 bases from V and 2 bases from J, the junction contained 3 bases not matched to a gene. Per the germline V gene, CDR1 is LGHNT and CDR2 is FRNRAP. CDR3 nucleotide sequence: TGTGCTAGTGGTTTGACAGGGGATGGCAATCAGCCCCAGCATTTT. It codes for CASGLTGDGNQPQHF.

DNA for the CDR3: TGTGCCATCAGTGAGCATGGTAGCGGGAGGGCCAATGAGCAGTTCTTC. Amino acid sequence: CAISEHGSGRANEQFF. The chain combines TRBV10-3 with TRBJ2-1; 11 bases fit TRBD2. J gave up 6 bases and V 2 bases, and 6 bases lay outside the gene matches. The CDR3 totals 16 residues. In germline, CDR1 is ENHRY, CDR2 SYGVKD.

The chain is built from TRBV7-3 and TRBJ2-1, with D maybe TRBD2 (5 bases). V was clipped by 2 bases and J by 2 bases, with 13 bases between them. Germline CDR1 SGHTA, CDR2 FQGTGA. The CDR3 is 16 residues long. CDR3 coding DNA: TGTGCCAGCAGCTTATACGGGGAATCTGCCTACAATGAGCAGTTCTTC. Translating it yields CASSLYGESAYNEQFF. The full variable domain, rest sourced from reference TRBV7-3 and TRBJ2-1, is GAGVSQTPSNKVTEKGKYVELRCDPISGHTALYWYRQSLGQGPEFLIYFQGTGAADDSGLPNDRFFAVRPEGSVSTLKIQRTERGDSAVYLCASSLYGESAYNEQFFGPGTRLTVL.

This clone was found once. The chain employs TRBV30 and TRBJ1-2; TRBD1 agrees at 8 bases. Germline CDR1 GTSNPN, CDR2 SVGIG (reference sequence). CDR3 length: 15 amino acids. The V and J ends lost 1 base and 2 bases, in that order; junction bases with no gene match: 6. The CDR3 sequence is CAWSAPDRVNYGYTF. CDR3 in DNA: TGTGCCTGGAGTGCACCGGACAGGGTAAACTATGGCTACACCTTC.

The CDR3 loop is CASSQTGTVRYGYTF. The CDR3 DNA reads as TGCGCCAGCAGCCAAACGGGAACAGTTAGGTATGGCTACACCTTC. The chain carries TRBV4-1 and TRBJ1-2; D gene uncertain. The germline V gene encodes CDR1 MGHRA and CDR2 YSYEKL. Trimming took off 2 bases at V and 5 bases at J, with 15 bases between the two ends. CDR3 size: 15 residues.

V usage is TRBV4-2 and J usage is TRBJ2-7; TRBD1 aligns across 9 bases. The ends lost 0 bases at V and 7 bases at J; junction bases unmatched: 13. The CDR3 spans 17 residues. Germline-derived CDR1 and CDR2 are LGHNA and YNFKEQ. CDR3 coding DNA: TGTGCCAGCAGCCAAGAAAGCATCGGACAGGGGTTCGGAGAGCAGTACTTC. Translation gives CASSQESIGQGFGEQYF.

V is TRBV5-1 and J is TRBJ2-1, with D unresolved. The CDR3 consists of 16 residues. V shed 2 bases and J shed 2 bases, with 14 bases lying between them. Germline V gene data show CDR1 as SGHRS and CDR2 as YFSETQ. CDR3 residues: CASSLNMNSAYNEQFF. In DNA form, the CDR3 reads TGCGCCAGCAGCTTAAATATGAACAGTGCCTACAATGAGCAGTTCTTC.

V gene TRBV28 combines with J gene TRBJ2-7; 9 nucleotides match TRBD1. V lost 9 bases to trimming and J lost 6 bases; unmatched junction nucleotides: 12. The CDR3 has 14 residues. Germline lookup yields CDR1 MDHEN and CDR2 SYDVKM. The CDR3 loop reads CASLPGQGVSEQYF. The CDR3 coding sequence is TGTGCCAGTTTACCGGGACAGGGAGTTTCCGAGCAGTACTTC.

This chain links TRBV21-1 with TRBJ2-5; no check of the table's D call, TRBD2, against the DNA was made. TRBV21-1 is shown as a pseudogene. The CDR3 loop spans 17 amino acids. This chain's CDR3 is CASSKGKREGPQETQYF. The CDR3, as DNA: TGTGCCAGCAGCAAAGGGAAGCGGGAGGGCCCCCAAGAGACCCAGTACTTC.

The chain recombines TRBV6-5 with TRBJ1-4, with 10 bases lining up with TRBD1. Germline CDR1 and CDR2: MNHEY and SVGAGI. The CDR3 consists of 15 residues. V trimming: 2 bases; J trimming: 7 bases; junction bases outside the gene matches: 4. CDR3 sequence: CASSYGGQGSEKLFF. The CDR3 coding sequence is TGTGCCAGCAGTTACGGGGGACAGGGGAGTGAAAAACTGTTTTTT.

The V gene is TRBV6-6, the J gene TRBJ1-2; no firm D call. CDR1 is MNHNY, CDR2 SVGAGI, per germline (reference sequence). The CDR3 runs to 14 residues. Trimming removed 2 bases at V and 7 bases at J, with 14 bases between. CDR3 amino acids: CASSYGPADIGYTF. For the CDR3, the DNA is TGTGCCAGCAGTTACGGGCCGGCCGACATTGGCTACACCTTC.

CDR3 in DNA: TGTGCCAGCAGTTACGACCCGACAGGGTATACCTACGAGCAGTACTTC. It is translated as CASSYDPTGYTYEQYF. The chain joins TRBV6-2 or TRBV6-3 to TRBJ2-7, with TRBD1 matching over 7 bases. V gave up 2 bases and J gave up 2 bases; unmatched junction bases: 9. Germline V gene sequence: CDR1 MNHEY, CDR2 SVGEGT. The CDR3 extends over 16 amino acids.

CDR3 DNA sequence: TGTGCCAGCAGTGAACTGTCCGGTAGCTCCTACGAGCAGTACTTC. Translated, it gives CASSELSGSSYEQYF. J is TRBJ2-7 and V is TRBV6-1; D is unclear. Per the germline V gene, CDR1 is MNHNS and CDR2 is SASEGT. V was clipped by 2 bases and J by 0 bases, with 11 bases between them. The CDR3 loop spans 15 amino acids.

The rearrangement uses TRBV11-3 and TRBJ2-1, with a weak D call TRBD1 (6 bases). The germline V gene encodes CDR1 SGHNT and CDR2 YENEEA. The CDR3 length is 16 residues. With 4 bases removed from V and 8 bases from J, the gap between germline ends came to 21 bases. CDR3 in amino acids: CASSWGDLQGTDEQFF. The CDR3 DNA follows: TGTGCCAGCAGCTGGGGTGATCTGCAGGGGACCGATGAGCAGTTCTTC. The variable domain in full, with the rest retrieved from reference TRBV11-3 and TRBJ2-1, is EAGVVQSPRYKIIEKKQPVAFWCNPISGHNTLYWYLQNLGQGPELLIRYENEEAVDDSQLPKDRFSAERLKGVDSTLKIQPAELGDSAVYLCASSWGDLQGTDEQFFGPGTRLTVL.